The table lists the clone carrying this T cell receptor (beta chain) with a few counts. What it binds is not known. These data belong to a study of cytomegalovirus exposure and HLA in healthy donors. Study-level results: A missense variant in DCLRE1C was later tied to TCR beta V- and J-gene trimming. Later analysis identified several of the most significant clusters that appeared linked to common viral pathogens.

The study ran its PCR with 60 Vbeta and 13 Jbeta primers. The protocol was immunoSEQ multiplex PCR, while the TCRdb copy is restricted to in-frame clones and leaves out a portion. This repertoire shows roughly 90,000 clones, approximately 84% found once; its top ten account for under 2.5%. What was sequenced was PBMCs. The receptor comes from a man between 18 and 35 years old in good health and CMV-seronegative.

Here the CDR3 reads CASSLAGGTDTQYF. CDR3 nucleotides: TGTGCCAGCAGTCTAGCGGGAGGAACAGATACGCAGTATTTT. V is TRBV6-4 and J is TRBJ2-3; 11 nucleotides match TRBD2. The germline gives CDR1 MRHNA, CDR2 SNTAGT. This CDR3 has 14 residues. V was pared by 5 bases and J by 3 bases, with 1 base of the junction left unmatched.